This T cell receptor (beta chain) appears in the sequencing data of a study of T cells expressing NK-cell markers. About the research overall: It was sorted CD3+CD56-NKG2C+, CD3+CD56+NKG2C- and CD3+CD56+NKG2C+ T cells that provided the TCR beta repertoires. Seven of the eight sequenced donors were classified as HCMV-seropositive, and one was classified as seronegative.

The CDR3 sequence is 13 residues long. Germline CDR1 and CDR2: MDHEN and SYDVKM. TCRdb reprocessed the 5' RACE reads and reports one entry per CDR3 protein, with no DNA. Found here are 130,000 to 150,000 distinct CDR3 sequences; the top ten clones hold around 10%. The V gene is TRBV28, the J gene TRBJ2-7; the TRBD2 assignment by TCRdb is unverifiable without DNA. This clonotype was sampled from a man aged 18 to 29 in good health. The sequenced sample consisted of blood T cells: a sorted CD56 or NKG2C T cell subset, CD4+ or CD8+ T cells, or bulk PBMC T cells (not recorded which). The CDR3 reads CASGTSGNYEQYF.